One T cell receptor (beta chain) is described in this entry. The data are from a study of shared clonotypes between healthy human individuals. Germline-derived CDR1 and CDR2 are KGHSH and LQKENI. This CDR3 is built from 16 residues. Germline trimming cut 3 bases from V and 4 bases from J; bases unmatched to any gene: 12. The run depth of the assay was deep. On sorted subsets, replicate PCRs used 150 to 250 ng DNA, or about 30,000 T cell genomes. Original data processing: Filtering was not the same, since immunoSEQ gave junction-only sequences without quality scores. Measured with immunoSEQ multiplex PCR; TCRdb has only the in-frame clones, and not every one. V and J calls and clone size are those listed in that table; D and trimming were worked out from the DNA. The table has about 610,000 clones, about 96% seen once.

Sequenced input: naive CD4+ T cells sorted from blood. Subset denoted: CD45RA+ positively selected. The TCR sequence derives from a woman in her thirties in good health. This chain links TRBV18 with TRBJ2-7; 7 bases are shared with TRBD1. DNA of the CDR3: TGTGCCAGCTCACCCCAGCCACAGGGGAGACCTTACGAGCAGTACTTC. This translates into CASSPQPQGRPYEQYF.